Each of the 3 T cell receptor beta chains below was sequenced from the same sample in a study of blood T cell repertoires in COVID-19. TCRdb's table, derived via immunoSEQ multiplex PCR, lists solely in-frame clones and lacks some. The sample has over 25,000 clones; 65% to 90% are singletons. Material for sequencing was peripheral blood. All receptors come from a human donor in a cohort sampled during active COVID-19.

The chain employs TRBV7-9 and TRBJ1-2, with 8 bases lining up with TRBD1. Unmatched junction bases numbered 5, after V lost 5 bases and J lost 3 bases. The CDR3 is 14 residues long. Germline assignment: CDR1 SEHNR and CDR2 FQNEAQ (reference sequence). The DNA of the CDR3 is TGTGCCAGCAGCCCCGGACAGGGCTACTATGGCTACACCTTC. Translating gives CASSPGQGYYGYTF. The variable domain in full, with the rest retrieved from reference TRBV7-9 and TRBJ1-2, is DTGVSQNPRHKITKRGQNVTFRCDPISEHNRLYWYRQTLGQGPEFLTYFQNEAQLEKSRLLSDRFSAERPKGSFSTLEIQRTEQGDSAMYLCASSPGQGYYGYTFGSGTRLTVV.

J is TRBJ2-3 and V is TRBV5-6; TRBD2 aligns across 10 bases. The V gene's germline CDR1 is SGHDT and CDR2 YYEEEE. The ends lost 2 bases at V and 5 bases at J; junction bases unmatched: 5. The CDR3 contains 15 residues. CDR3 amino acids: CASSFTSGGGDTQYF. CDR3 in DNA: TGTGCCAGCAGCTTCACCAGCGGGGGGGGAGATACGCAGTATTTT.

The chain employs TRBV10-2 and TRBJ1-2; TRBD1 matches at 8 bases. Germline CDR1 is WSHSY and CDR2 is SAAADI. Losses at the gene ends were 3 bases for V and 2 bases for J; bases not matched to a gene: 2. The length of the CDR3 is 14 residues. Here the CDR3 reads CASSDRGQNYGYTF. The CDR3 region has the DNA TGCGCCAGCAGTGACAGGGGGCAAAACTATGGCTACACCTTC.